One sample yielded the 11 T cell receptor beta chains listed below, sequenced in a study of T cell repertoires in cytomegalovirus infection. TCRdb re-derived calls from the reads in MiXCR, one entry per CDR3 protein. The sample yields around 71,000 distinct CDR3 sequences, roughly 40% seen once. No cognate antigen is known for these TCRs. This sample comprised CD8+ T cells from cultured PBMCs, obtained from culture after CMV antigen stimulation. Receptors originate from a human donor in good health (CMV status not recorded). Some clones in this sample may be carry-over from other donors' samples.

CDR3 loop: CASSLGRAAETQYF. The CDR3 DNA reads TGTGCCAGCAGTTTGGGCAGGGCTGCAGAGACCCAGTACTTC. This chain links TRBV12-3 or TRBV12-4 with TRBJ2-5; D possibly corresponds to TRBD1 (5 bases). Between the trimmed V and J ends, which lost 3 bases and 4 bases, there was a span of 12 bases. CDR3 size: 14 residues.

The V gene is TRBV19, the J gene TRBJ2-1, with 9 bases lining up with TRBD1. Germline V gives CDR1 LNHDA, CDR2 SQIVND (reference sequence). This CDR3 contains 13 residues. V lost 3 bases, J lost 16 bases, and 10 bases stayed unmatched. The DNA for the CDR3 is TGTGCCAGTAGTATGGGACCCGGGACAGGGTTATTCTTC. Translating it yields CASSMGPGTGLFF.

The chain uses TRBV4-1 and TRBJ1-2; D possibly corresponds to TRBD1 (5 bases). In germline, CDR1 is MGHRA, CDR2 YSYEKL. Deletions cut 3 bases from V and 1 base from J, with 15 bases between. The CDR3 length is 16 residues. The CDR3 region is CASSHQGRGFNYGYTF. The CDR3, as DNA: TGCGCCAGCAGCCACCAAGGGAGGGGATTTAACTATGGCTACACCTTC.

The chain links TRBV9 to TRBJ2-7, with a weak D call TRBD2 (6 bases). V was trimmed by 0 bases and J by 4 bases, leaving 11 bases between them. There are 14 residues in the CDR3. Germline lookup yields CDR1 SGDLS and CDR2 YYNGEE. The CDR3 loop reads CASSVVAGSYEQYF. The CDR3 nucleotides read TGTGCCAGCAGCGTAGTTGCGGGGAGTTACGAGCAGTACTTC.

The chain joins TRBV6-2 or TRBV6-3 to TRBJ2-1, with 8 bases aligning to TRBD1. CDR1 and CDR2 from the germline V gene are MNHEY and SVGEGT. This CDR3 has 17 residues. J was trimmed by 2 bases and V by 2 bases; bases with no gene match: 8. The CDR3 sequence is CASSYTRTGSPYNEQFF. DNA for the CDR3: TGTGCCAGCAGTTACACCAGGACAGGGTCACCCTACAATGAGCAGTTCTTC.

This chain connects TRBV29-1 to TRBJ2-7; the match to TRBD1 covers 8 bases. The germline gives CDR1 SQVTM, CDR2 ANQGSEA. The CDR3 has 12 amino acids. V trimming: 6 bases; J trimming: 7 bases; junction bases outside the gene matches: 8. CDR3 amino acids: CSVTGTGSEQYF. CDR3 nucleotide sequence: TGCAGCGTAACCGGGACAGGATCGGAGCAGTACTTC.

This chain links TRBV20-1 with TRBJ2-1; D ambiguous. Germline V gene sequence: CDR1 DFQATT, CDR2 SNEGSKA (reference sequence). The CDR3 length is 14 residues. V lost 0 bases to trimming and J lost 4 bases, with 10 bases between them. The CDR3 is CSARDFLGYNEQFF. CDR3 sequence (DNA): TGCAGTGCTAGAGATTTCCTCGGATACAATGAGCAGTTCTTC.

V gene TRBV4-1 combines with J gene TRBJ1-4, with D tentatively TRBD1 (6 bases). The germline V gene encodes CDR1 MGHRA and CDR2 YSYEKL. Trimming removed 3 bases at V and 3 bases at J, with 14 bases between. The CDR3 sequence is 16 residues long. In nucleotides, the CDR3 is TGCGCCAGCAGCCAGAGGCCCGGGACATCTAATGAAAAACTGTTTTTT. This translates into CASSQRPGTSNEKLFF.

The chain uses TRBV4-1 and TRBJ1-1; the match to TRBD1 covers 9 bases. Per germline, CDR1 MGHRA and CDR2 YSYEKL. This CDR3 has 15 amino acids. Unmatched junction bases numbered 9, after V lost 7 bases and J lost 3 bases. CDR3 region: CASTKPGQGDTEAFF. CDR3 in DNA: TGCGCCAGCACCAAACCGGGACAGGGAGACACTGAAGCTTTCTTT.

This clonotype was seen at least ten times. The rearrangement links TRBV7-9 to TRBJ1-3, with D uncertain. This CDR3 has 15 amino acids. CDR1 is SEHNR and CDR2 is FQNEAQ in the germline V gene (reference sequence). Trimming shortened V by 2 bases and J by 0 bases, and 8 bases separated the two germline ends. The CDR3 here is CASSLRPYSGNTIYF. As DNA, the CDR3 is TGTGCCAGCAGCTTAAGGCCCTACTCTGGAAACACCATATATTTT. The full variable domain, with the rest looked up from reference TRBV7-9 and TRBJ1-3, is DTGVSQNPRHKITKRGQNVTFRCDPISEHNRLYWYRQTLGQGPEFLTYFQNEAQLEKSRLLSDRFSAERPKGSFSTLEIQRTEQGDSAMYLCASSLRPYSGNTIYFGEGSWLTVV.

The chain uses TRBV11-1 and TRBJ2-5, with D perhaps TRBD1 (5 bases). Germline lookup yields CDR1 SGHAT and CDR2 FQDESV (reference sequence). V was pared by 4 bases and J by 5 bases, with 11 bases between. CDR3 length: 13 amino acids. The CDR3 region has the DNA TGTGCCAGCAGCTATAGGGGTTTGGAGACCCAGTACTTC. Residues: CASSYRGLETQYF.